The present entry profiles one T cell receptor beta chain with its context. The antigen it binds to is not known. The record has no base qualities; no much larger clone is one base away. The entry originates in a study of blood T cell repertoires in COVID-19 (TCRdb year 2020). Turning to the overall study: Samples from collaborators originated in the United States, Italy and Spain and spanned both the acute and convalescent phases of COVID-19. The material from the prospective study consisted of cDNA or gDNA derived from T cells, B-cell-depleted T cells, or PBMCs. The dataset comprised deeply sampled blood TCRbeta repertoires from subjects exposed to, actively infected with, or recovered from COVID-19. The repertoires were released in a freely available public database meant as a resource for research on the immune response to SARS-CoV-2. Samples were obtained from the ongoing ImmuneRACE study (first 160 participants) and from 1,254 subjects provided by 6 global collaborators. The sample metadata nearly always contained a de-identified subject ID, COVID-19 status, age in years and sex. Where available, HLA class I and class II types were obtained from metadata supplied by the sample provider rather than from assay-based typing. The full study reports these points: Clinical and demographic metadata were provided uncurated, with the amount varying by source and participant.

TCRbeta CDR3 regions were amplified from genomic DNA by means of the immunoSEQ Assay, a bias-controlled multiplex PCR. On the authors' methods: Within the assay, amplification of reference gene primers was used to estimate how many nucleated cells each sample contained. To quantify the absolute abundance of each unique TCRbeta CDR3 rearrangement, sequence reads were collapsed and filtered. Productive Simpson clonality was computed per sample as the square root of Simpson's diversity index over productive rearrangements. TCRdb's version of the immuneACCESS table is confined to in-frame rearrangements and falls short of the full clone set. An unresolved V gene accounts for under half of the shortfall where checked; the remainder is of unknown origin. V and J calls and clone size are copied from that table; D and trimming were computed from the DNA. The sample contains under 200,000 clones, approximately 90% of them found a single time. Clones ranked in the top ten supply roughly 6% of the sample.

There are 12 amino acids in the CDR3, from cysteine to phenylalanine inclusive. Only CDR3 DNA is held: 36 bases, read in frame from base 1. The germline V gene supplies CDR1 SQVTM and CDR2 ANQGSEA. V lost 3 bases and J lost 8 bases; the stretch between them is 11 bases long. Collaborating institutions collected whole blood in K2EDTA tubes following their own protocols. For TCRbeta analysis, collaborator samples were shipped as frozen whole blood, as isolated PBMCs, or as DNA extracted from either sample type. This TCR was recovered from a man in his forties with active or convalescent COVID-19. This sequence uses TRBV29-1 and TRBJ2-1; no D gene can be assigned with confidence. The sequencing input was peripheral blood. The CDR3 is CSVEENRYEQFF. The sequenced DNA: TGCAGCGTTGAGGAGAATAGGTATGAGCAGTTCTTC.